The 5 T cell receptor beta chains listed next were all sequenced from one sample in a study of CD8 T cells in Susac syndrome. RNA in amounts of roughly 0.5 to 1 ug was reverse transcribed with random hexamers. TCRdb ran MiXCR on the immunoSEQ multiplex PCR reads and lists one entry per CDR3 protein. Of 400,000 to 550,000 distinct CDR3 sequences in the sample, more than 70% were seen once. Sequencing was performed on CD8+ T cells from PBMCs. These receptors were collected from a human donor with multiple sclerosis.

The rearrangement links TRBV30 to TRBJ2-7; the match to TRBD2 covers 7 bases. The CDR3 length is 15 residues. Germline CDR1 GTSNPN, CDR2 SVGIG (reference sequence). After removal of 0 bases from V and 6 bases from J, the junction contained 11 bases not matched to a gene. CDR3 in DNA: TGTGCCTGGAGTGTAAGCGGGGCCACTATAATCGAGCAGTACTTC. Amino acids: CAWSVSGATIIEQYF. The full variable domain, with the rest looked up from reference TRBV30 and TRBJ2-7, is SQTIHQWPATLVQPVGSPLSLECTVEGTSNPNLYWYRQAAGRGLQLLFYSVGIGQISSEVPQNLSASRPQDRQFILSSKKLLLSDSGFYLCAWSVSGATIIEQYFGPGTRLTVT.

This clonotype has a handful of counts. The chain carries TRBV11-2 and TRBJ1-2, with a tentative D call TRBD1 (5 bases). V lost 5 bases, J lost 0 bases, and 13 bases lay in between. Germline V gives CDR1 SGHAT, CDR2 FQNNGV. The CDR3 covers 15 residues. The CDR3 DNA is TGTGCCAGCAGCCCTGAAACAGGACCTAACTATGGCTACACCTTC. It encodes CASSPETGPNYGYTF.

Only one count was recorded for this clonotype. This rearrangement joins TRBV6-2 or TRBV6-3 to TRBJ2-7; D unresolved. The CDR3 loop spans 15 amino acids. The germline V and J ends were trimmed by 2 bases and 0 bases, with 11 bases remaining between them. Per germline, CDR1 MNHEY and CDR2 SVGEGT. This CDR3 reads CASSYRVPSSYEQYF. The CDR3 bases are TGTGCCAGCAGTTACAGGGTCCCAAGCTCCTACGAGCAGTACTTC.

The CDR3 DNA sequence: TGTGCCAGCAGTCCCCTAGCGGACTACGAGCAGTACTTC. The encoded protein is CASSPLADYEQYF. The rearrangement links TRBV27 to TRBJ2-7, with 7 bases that match TRBD2. V lost 5 bases to trimming and J lost 3 bases; unmatched junction nucleotides: 4. The germline CDR1 and CDR2 sequences are MNHEY and SMNVEV (reference sequence). The length of the CDR3 is 13 residues.

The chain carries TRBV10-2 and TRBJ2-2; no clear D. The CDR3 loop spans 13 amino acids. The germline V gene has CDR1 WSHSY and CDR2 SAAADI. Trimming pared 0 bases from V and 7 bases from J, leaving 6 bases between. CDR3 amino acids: CASSESMDGELFF. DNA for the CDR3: TGCGCCAGCAGTGAGTCGATGGACGGGGAGCTGTTTTTT.